This T cell receptor beta chain was recorded in a study of regulatory T cells in long-lasting Graves disease. In the study overall: With positive TSH receptor antibodies and over 5 years of antithyroid drugs, Graves' disease was considered persistent. Regarding the study as a whole: TRBV28, TRBJ1-2 and TRBJ2-5 were segments that persistent disease favored.

Time point noted: persistent/refractory GD, antithyroid drugs over 5 years with positive TRAb. Making the TCR library involved RNA that had been extracted from PBMCs. The authors diagnosed Graves' disease using American Thyroid Association guidelines. In this cohort, patients came from an endocrinology department located in Xi'an, China. Researchers made TCR beta libraries by using iRepertoire HTBI primers and running Arm-PCR on CDR3 regions. TCRdb re-called the multiplex PCR reads with MiXCR, one entry per CDR3 protein. The sample holds fewer than 600,000 distinct CDR3 sequences; 20% to 25% are singletons and the top ten take over 10%. The CDR3 sequence is 15 residues long. Germline V gene sequence: CDR1 MDHEN, CDR2 SYDVKM. The V segment lost 6 bases and the J segment 9 bases; nucleotides outside the gene matches: 7. At least ten counts were recorded for this clonotype. What it recognizes is unknown.

This clonotype originated in a female donor with Graves disease. This rearrangement joins TRBV28 to TRBJ2-1, with 14 bases lining up with TRBD2. The material was peripheral blood mononuclear cells (PBMCs), obtained when the disease was refractory, from a patient treated with antithyroid drugs. The CDR3 sequence is CASRSGLAGVGEQFF. CDR3 coding DNA: TGTGCCAGCAGGTCGGGACTAGCGGGAGTTGGTGAGCAGTTCTTC.